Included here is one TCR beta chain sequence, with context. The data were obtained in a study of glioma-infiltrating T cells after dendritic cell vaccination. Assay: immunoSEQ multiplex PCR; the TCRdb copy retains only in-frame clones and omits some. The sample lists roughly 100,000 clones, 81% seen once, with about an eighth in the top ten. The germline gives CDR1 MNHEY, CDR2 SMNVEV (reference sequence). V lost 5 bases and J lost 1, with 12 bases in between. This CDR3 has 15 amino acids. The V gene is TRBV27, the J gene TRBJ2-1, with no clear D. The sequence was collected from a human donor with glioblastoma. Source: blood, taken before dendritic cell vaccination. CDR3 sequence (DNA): TGTGCCAGCAGTCTGCTCTTGAGTTCCTACAATGAGCAGTTCTTC. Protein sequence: CASSLLLSSYNEQFF.